Below, 15 T cell receptor beta chains from the same sample are listed, as sequenced in a study of neurological immune-mediated disorders. TCRdb analysed the 5' RACE reads with MiXCR anew, one entry per CDR3 protein. The sample shows about 55,000 distinct CDR3 sequences, under 30% of them seen only once. Noted time point: technical triplicate 2. Sequenced material: PBMCs. These receptor sequences come from a man aged 55 to 70 with HTLV-1-associated myelopathy (HAM/TSP).

The chain has TRBV20-1 and TRBJ1-5; D uncertain. CDR1 and CDR2 from the germline V gene are DFQATT and SNEGSKA (reference sequence). Deletions cut 4 bases from V and 3 bases from J, with 13 bases between. The CDR3 has 14 residues. CDR3 loop: CSATTQVSNQPQHF. Here the CDR3 DNA reads TGCAGTGCTACAACTCAGGTGTCCAATCAGCCCCAGCATTTT.

CDR3 nucleotide sequence: TGCAGTGCTTGGGGGCGGGATACCGAGCAGTACTTC. This translates into CSAWGRDTEQYF. This chain connects TRBV20-1 to TRBJ2-7, with D perhaps given as TRBD1 or TRBD2 (6 bases each). The V gene lost 5 bases and the J gene lost 6 bases, with 14 bases spanning the gap. Germline V gene lookup returns CDR1 DFQATT and CDR2 SNEGSKA (reference sequence). The CDR3 is 12 amino acids.

This clonotype was observed many times. The chain combines TRBV24-1 with TRBJ1-5; D not resolved. Trimming removed 4 bases at V and 15 bases at J, with 15 bases between. In germline, CDR1 is KGHDR, CDR2 SFDVKD. This CDR3 spans 12 amino acids. The CDR3 region has the DNA TGTGCCACCAGTGACCCAAGCAAGCTAATGCATTTT. The encoded protein is CATSDPSKLMHF.

A few counts support this clonotype. The chain carries TRBV27 and TRBJ2-3; 9 bases are a match to TRBD1. Unmatched junction bases numbered 25, after V lost 10 bases and J lost 5 bases. From germline, CDR1 is MNHEY and CDR2 SMNVEV (reference sequence). This CDR3 has 19 amino acids. CDR3 region: CATTGVGSPGTGFVDTQYF. CDR3 in DNA: TGTGCCACCACGGGAGTGGGTTCCCCCGGGACAGGGTTTGTAGATACGCAGTATTTT.

This rearrangement joins TRBV4-1 to TRBJ2-7; D is possibly TRBD1 (5 bases). Trimming took 5 bases from V and 2 from J, leaving 13 bases between them. The germline V gene encodes CDR1 MGHRA and CDR2 YSYEKL. The CDR3 runs 14 residues. CDR3 sequence: CASSSDWGAYEQYF. CDR3 coding DNA: TGCGCCAGCAGCTCCGATTGGGGCGCCTACGAGCAGTACTTC.

This clonotype was counted many times. The V call is TRBV28, the J call TRBJ2-5; 10 nucleotides agree with TRBD1. The junction had 4 bases not matched to a gene; V was cut back by 7 bases and J by 5 bases. Per the germline V gene, CDR1 is MDHEN and CDR2 is SYDVKM. This CDR3 spans 13 amino acids. This chain's CDR3 is CASTTDRGETQYF. The CDR3 DNA reads TGTGCCAGCACCACGGACAGGGGGGAGACCCAGTACTTC.

Ten or more counts support this clonotype. Compared with germline, one end of the junction differs, possibly owing to a read error. V and J are TRBV7-7 and TRBJ2-2, with a tentative D call TRBD2 (5 bases). CDR1 is SSHAT and CDR2 is FNYEAQ in the germline V gene (reference sequence). The CDR3 totals 13 residues. The CDR3 sequence: CASSPPGAGELFF. As DNA, the CDR3 is TGTGCTAGCAGCCCCCCCGGGGCCGGGGAGCTGTTTTTT. The full variable domain, rest sourced from reference TRBV7-7 and TRBJ2-2, is GAGVSQSPRYKVTKRGQDVTLRCDPISSHATLYWYQQALGQGPEFLTYFNYEAQPDKSGLPSDRFSAERPEGSISTLTIQRTEQRDSAMYRCASSPPGAGELFFGEGSRLTVL.

At least ten counts were recorded for this clonotype. The CDR3 region is CASSLEVSGIGPEYF. CDR3 DNA: TGCGCCAGCAGCTTGGAAGTCAGTGGGATAGGGCCTGAGTACTTC. This chain uses TRBV5-1 with TRBJ2-4; D gene uncertain. The CDR3 is 15 amino acids. V lost 0 bases and J lost 14, with 21 bases in between. Germline CDR1 reads SGHRS; CDR2 reads YFSETQ.

This clonotype was observed many times. V usage is TRBV12-3 or TRBV12-4 and J usage is TRBJ2-7, with 8 bases lining up with TRBD1. Germline trimming cut 6 bases from V and 12 bases from J; bases unmatched to any gene: 4. This CDR3 contains 10 residues. In DNA form, the CDR3 reads TGTGCCAGCAGGGGACAGGTGGTGTACTTC. Its translation: CASRGQVVYF.

Many counts were recorded for this clonotype. The chain carries TRBV7-2 and TRBJ2-3; D possibly corresponds to TRBD2 (5 bases). The CDR3 has 14 amino acids. Trimming stripped 0 bases from V and 2 bases from J, with 6 bases between. The germline V gene encodes CDR1 SGHTA and CDR2 FQGNSA. CDR3 nucleotide sequence: TGTGCCAGCAGCTTAGCGGGAGCCACAGATACGCAGTATTTT. Its protein is CASSLAGATDTQYF.

In this sample, this clonotype turned up many times. The rearrangement joins TRBV18 to TRBJ1-2; weak D call: TRBD1 (5 bases). V was pared by 5 bases and J by 6 bases, with 13 bases between. The CDR3 contains 13 residues. Germline loops: CDR1 KGHSH, CDR2 LQKENI. Here the CDR3 DNA reads TGTGCCAGCTCAACGGACATTGGCGATGGCTACACCTTC. It is translated as CASSTDIGDGYTF.

This chain links TRBV2 with TRBJ2-2, with TRBD1 identical over 8 bases. There are 15 residues in the CDR3. CDR1 SNHLY and CDR2 FYNNEI come from the germline V gene. The V segment lost 4 bases and the J segment 1 base; nucleotides outside the gene matches: 2. Here the CDR3 DNA reads TGTGCCAGCAGTGCAGGGGGCGGGAACACCGGGGAGCTGTTTTTT. Translated: CASSAGGGNTGELFF.

The chain has TRBV30 and TRBJ1-5; no firm D call. This CDR3 contains 13 residues. In germline, CDR1 is GTSNPN, CDR2 SVGIG (reference sequence). V was trimmed by 5 bases and J by 1 base, leaving 9 bases between them. The CDR3 coding sequence is TGTGCCTGGGCCGGCGGGAGCAATCAGCCCCAGCATTTT. This encodes CAWAGGSNQPQHF.

This clonotype was detected ten times or more. This rearrangement joins TRBV5-1 to TRBJ2-5; TRBD2 is a possible D gene (5 bases). The CDR3 loop spans 13 amino acids. CDR1 is SGHRS, CDR2 YFSETQ, per germline. The ends were cut back, 0 bases at V and 5 bases at J, with 8 bases in the middle. The CDR3 DNA sequence: TGCGCCAGCAGCTTGGGGCCGGGGGAGACCCAGTACTTC. Translating it yields CASSLGPGETQYF.

In this sample, this clonotype turned up many times. This chain links TRBV29-1 with TRBJ2-7; possible D gene TRBD2, 5 bases. Germline CDR1 is SQVTM and CDR2 is ANQGSEA. V gave up 4 bases and J gave up 1 base, with 23 bases separating them. CDR3 length equals 17 residues. The DNA for the CDR3 is TGCAGCGTTGTAGGCGAGGGAACGGGATTAATTTCCTACGAGCAGTACTTC. This encodes CSVVGEGTGLISYEQYF.